The 8 T cell receptor beta chains given below trace back to one sample, sequenced in a study of CD8+CD57+ T cells in acquired aplastic anemia. TCR beta VDJ and CDR3 were profiled, and genomic DNA was the template. TCRdb recomputed calls from the reads with MiXCR, one row per CDR3 protein. The sample lists some 280,000 distinct CDR3 sequences, approximately 57% occurring once. Sample: sorted CD4+, CD8+, or CD8+CD57+ T cells (not recorded which) from PBMCs. The receptors stem from a human donor with severe aplastic anemia or a healthy control (not recorded which).

The chain links TRBV3-1 to TRBJ2-4; 7 bases are a match to TRBD1. CDR1 is LGHDT, CDR2 YNNKEL, per germline (reference sequence). The CDR3 is 14 residues long. V lost 4 bases, J lost 5 bases, and 5 bases stayed unmatched. This CDR3 is CASSPRTGENIQYF. The CDR3 DNA follows: TGTGCCAGCAGCCCCCGTACAGGGGAAAACATTCAGTACTTC.

A remark on this clonotype: This may stem from a read error, because a much larger clone lies one nucleotide away. The V and J genes are TRBV5-6 and TRBJ2-4; tentatively, D is TRBD2 (6 bases). Germline values: CDR1 SGHDT, CDR2 YYEEEE. The CDR3 extends over 17 amino acids. The CDR3 spells CASSLRSPLLAKSIQYF. The CDR3 bases are TGTGCCAGCAGCTTGCGGTCTCCGTTACTAGCCAAAAGCATTCAGTACTTC.

This chain connects TRBV2 to TRBJ1-2; 9 bases agree with TRBD1. The CDR3 totals 17 residues. With V trimmed by 6 bases and J by 1 base, 12 bases remained unmatched. The germline gives CDR1 SNHLY, CDR2 FYNNEI. The CDR3 protein is CASRGTGSALVNYGYTF. In DNA form, the CDR3 reads TGTGCCAGCAGGGGGACAGGGAGTGCGCTAGTTAACTATGGCTACACCTTC.

V gene TRBV19 combines with J gene TRBJ2-5, with no clear D. V lost 3 bases, J lost 2 bases, and 7 bases lay in between. CDR3 length: 13 residues. Germline-derived CDR1 and CDR2 are LNHDA and SQIVND (reference sequence). The CDR3 here is CASSIMGQETQYF. The CDR3 bases are TGTGCCAGTAGTATCATGGGGCAAGAGACCCAGTACTTC. Combining the CDR3 with reference TRBV19 and TRBJ2-5 gives the whole variable domain DGGITQSPKYLFRKEGQNVTLSCEQNLNHDAMYWYRQDPGQGLRLIYYSQIVNDFQKGDIAEGYSVSREKKESFPLTVTSAQKNPTAFYLCASSIMGQETQYFGPGTRLLVL.

This clonotype has a handful of counts. The V call is TRBV7-2, the J call TRBJ1-2; D is unclear. Trimming shortened V by 1 base and J by 8 bases, and 8 bases separated the two germline ends. The CDR3 is 12 residues long. CDR1 is SGHTA and CDR2 is FQGNSA in the germline V gene. CDR3 amino acids: CASSLEMGGYTF. In DNA, the CDR3 is TGTGCCAGCAGCTTAGAGATGGGGGGCTACACCTTC. The full variable domain, rest sourced from reference TRBV7-2 and TRBJ1-2, is GAGVSQSPSNKVTEKGKDVELRCDPISGHTALYWYRQSLGQGLEFLIYFQGNSAPDKSGLPSDRFSAERTGGSVSTLTIQRTQQEDSAVYLCASSLEMGGYTFGSGTRLTVV.

In this sample, this clonotype turned up many times. This rearrangement joins TRBV20-1 to TRBJ1-2, with D perhaps TRBD1 (5 bases). Trimming left V 0 bases short and J 6 bases short, with 11 bases between. The CDR3 length is 13 residues. Germline CDR1 DFQATT, CDR2 SNEGSKA (reference sequence). The CDR3 protein is CSARDGASHGYTF. CDR3 coding DNA: TGCAGTGCTAGAGATGGGGCGTCGCATGGCTACACCTTC.

This clonotype came up once. The chain has TRBV7-9 and TRBJ2-5; a weak D match, TRBD1 (5 bases). This CDR3 is 16 amino acids long. Germline V gives CDR1 SEHNR, CDR2 FQNEAQ (reference sequence). With 1 base removed from V and 2 bases from J, the gap between germline ends came to 14 bases. CDR3 DNA: TGTGCCAGCAGCTTAGGTCCGACAGCGTTACAAGAGACCCAGTACTTC. The encoded protein is CASSLGPTALQETQYF.

The CDR3 DNA reads TGTGCCAGCGAAGGGCTTGACACTGAAGCTTTCTTT. It codes for CASEGLDTEAFF. The chain couples TRBV5-6 to TRBJ1-1; D ambiguous. Per germline, CDR1 SGHDT and CDR2 YYEEEE. V lost 7 bases and J lost 3, with 10 bases in between. The CDR3 loop spans 12 amino acids.